This T cell receptor (beta chain) emerged from a study of shared clonotypes between healthy human individuals. Study as a whole: Each donor had three CD4 naive, three CD4 memory, two CD8 naive and one CD8 memory plate. Study-wide findings and caveats: The four-donor shared clonotypes exceeded non-shared clonotypes in generation probability, with non-shared ones scoring lower.

Researchers ran the assay at a deep level. Generated by immunoSEQ multiplex PCR, the TCRdb table keeps only in-frame clones and is missing some. The sample contains roughly 2 million clones, 90% to 95% of which appear only once. This CDR3 contains 14 residues. Trimming took off 3 bases at V and 7 bases at J, with 13 bases between the two ends. Germline V gene lookup returns CDR1 ENHRY and CDR2 SYGVKD. As regards this clone: Its antigen is unknown.

Nashville, Tennessee was home to all donors, who were Caucasian adults. The sequencing sample was made of naive CD4+ T cells sorted from blood. As for subset: CD45RA+ positively selected. The V and J genes are TRBV10-3 and TRBJ2-1, with a weak D call TRBD2 (6 bases). The sequence came from a man between 18 and 29 years old in good health. CDR3 DNA sequence: TGTGCCATCAGTGACGGGGGACGTACAAATGAGCAGTTCTTC. Amino acid sequence: CAISDGGRTNEQFF.